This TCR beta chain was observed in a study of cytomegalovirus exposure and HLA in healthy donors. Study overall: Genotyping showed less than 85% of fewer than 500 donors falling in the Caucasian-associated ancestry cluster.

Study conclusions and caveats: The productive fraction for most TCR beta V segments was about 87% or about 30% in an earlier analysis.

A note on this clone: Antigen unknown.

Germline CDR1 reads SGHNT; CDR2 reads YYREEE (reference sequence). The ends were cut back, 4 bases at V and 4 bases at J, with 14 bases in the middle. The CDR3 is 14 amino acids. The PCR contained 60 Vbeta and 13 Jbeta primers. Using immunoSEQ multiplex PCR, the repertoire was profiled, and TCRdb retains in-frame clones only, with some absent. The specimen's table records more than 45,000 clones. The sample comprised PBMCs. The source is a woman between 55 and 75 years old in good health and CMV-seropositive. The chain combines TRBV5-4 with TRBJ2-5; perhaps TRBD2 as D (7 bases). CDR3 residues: CASSHRGGPETQYF. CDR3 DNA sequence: TGTGCCAGCAGCCATAGGGGGGGCCCAGAGACCCAGTACTTC. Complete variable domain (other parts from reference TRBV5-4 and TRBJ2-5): ETGVTQSPTHLIKTRGQQVTLRCSSQSGHNTVSWYQQALGQGPQFIFQYYREEENGRGNFPPRFSGLQFPNYSSELNVNALELDDSALYLCASSHRGGPETQYFGPGTRLLVL.